The 8 T cell receptor beta chains below all came from one sample that was sequenced in a study of T-cell reconstitution after alpha-beta-depleted transplantation in children. The library targeted TCRbeta and was prepared with unique molecular identifiers. Each CDR3 protein gets one entry after TCRdb re-called the PCR reads with MiXCR. This sample carries roughly 300,000 distinct CDR3 sequences, about a tenth of them seen once, and the ten largest clones take 2.4%. The sequences come from PBMCs from the stem cell graft donor, collected from the stem cell graft. The receptor set was obtained from a human donor who donated a stem cell graft to a child with acute lymphoblastic leukemia.

The table lists this clonotype with a few counts. The V call is TRBV7-2, the J call TRBJ2-1, with 8 bases matching TRBD2. The CDR3 contains 16 residues. From germline, CDR1 is SGHTA and CDR2 FQGNSA. The V segment lost 7 bases and the J segment 1 base; nucleotides outside the gene matches: 9. The CDR3 here is CASTSAGTRSYNEQFF. DNA for the CDR3: TGTGCCAGCACCTCCGCCGGGACTAGGTCCTACAATGAGCAGTTCTTC.

This clonotype was recorded a few times. The genes are TRBV3-1 and TRBJ2-1, with TRBD2 matching over 8 bases. The CDR3 totals 17 residues. CDR1 LGHDT and CDR2 YNNKEL come from the germline V gene (reference sequence). V lost 0 bases to trimming and J lost 9 bases; unmatched junction nucleotides: 13. CDR3 protein: CASSQESGTRKTGEQFF. CDR3 sequence (DNA): TGTGCCAGCAGCCAAGAGAGCGGGACTAGAAAGACCGGTGAGCAGTTCTTC.

This clonotype occurred many times. The chain links TRBV5-1 to TRBJ2-3; 7 bases line up with TRBD1. Germline values: CDR1 SGHRS, CDR2 YFSETQ. V was pared by 8 bases and J by 2 bases, with 8 bases of the junction left unmatched. The CDR3 contains 14 residues. CDR3 amino acids: CASSTGFDTDTQYF. DNA for the CDR3: TGCGCCAGTTCGACAGGGTTTGACACAGATACGCAGTATTTT.

This clonotype was observed a handful of times. V is TRBV6-1 and J is TRBJ2-5; weak D call: TRBD1 (5 bases). Germline CDR1 is MNHNS and CDR2 is SASEGT. The CDR3 runs 14 residues. V gave up 6 bases and J gave up 5 bases, with 16 bases separating them. The CDR3 is CASRSTQGGETQYF. DNA of the CDR3: TGTGCCAGCAGATCCACTCAGGGTGGGGAGACCCAGTACTTC.

This clonotype was seen a few times. This sequence joins TRBV20-1 and TRBJ1-2; TRBD1 aligns across 8 bases. There are 14 residues in the CDR3. The junction had 6 bases not matched to a gene; V was cut back by 3 bases and J by 3 bases. From germline, CDR1 is DFQATT and CDR2 SNEGSKA (reference sequence). In nucleotides, the CDR3 is TGCAGTGCTAGGTGGACAGGGAGAGACTATGGCTACACCTTC. Translated, it gives CSARWTGRDYGYTF.

This chain joins TRBV7-2 and TRBJ2-1, with 8 bases lining up with TRBD2. J gave up 9 bases and V 5 bases, and 9 bases lay outside the gene matches. In germline, CDR1 is SGHTA, CDR2 FQGNSA. The CDR3 consists of 14 residues. The CDR3 loop reads CASSMGLVESEQFF. CDR3 in DNA: TGTGCCAGCAGCATGGGACTAGTCGAGAGTGAGCAGTTCTTC.

The chain employs TRBV19 and TRBJ2-1, with D possibly matching TRBD2 (6 bases). The ends were cut back, 3 bases at V and 0 bases at J, with 9 bases in the middle. Germline V gene data show CDR1 as LNHDA and CDR2 as SQIVND (reference sequence). CDR3 length equals 15 residues. The chain's CDR3 is CASSIASASYNEQFF. CDR3 nucleotide sequence: TGTGCCAGTAGTATCGCTAGCGCCTCCTACAATGAGCAGTTCTTC. Combining the CDR3 with reference TRBV19 and TRBJ2-1 gives the whole variable domain DGGITQSPKYLFRKEGQNVTLSCEQNLNHDAMYWYRQDPGQGLRLIYYSQIVNDFQKGDIAEGYSVSREKKESFPLTVTSAQKNPTAFYLCASSIASASYNEQFFGPGTRLTVL.

A few counts support this clonotype. V usage is TRBV12-3 or TRBV12-4 and J usage is TRBJ2-2, with 9 positions matching TRBD2. The CDR3 consists of 17 residues. The V and J ends lost 6 bases and 7 bases, in that order; junction bases with no gene match: 15. In nucleotides, the CDR3 is TGTGCCAGCAGAGTATACGGGACTAGCCTCCGAGGCGGGGAGCTGTTTTTT. It specifies CASRVYGTSLRGGELFF.